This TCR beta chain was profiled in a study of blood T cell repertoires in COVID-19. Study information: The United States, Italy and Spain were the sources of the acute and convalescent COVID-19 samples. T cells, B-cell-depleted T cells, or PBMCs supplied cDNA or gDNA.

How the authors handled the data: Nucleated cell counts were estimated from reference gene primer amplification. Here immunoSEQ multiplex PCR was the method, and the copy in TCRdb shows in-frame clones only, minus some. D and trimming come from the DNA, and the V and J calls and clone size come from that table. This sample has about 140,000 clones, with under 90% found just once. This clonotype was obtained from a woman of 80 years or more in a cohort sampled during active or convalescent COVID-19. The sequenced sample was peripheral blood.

CDR3 protein: CASSHRVGTEAFF. The CDR3 nucleotides read TGTGCCAGCAGCCACAGGGTGGGGACTGAAGCTTTCTTT. The chain combines TRBV6-4 with TRBJ1-1, with D tentatively TRBD1 (6 bases). Germline V gives CDR1 MRHNA, CDR2 SNTAGT. With 6 bases removed from V and 5 bases from J, the gap between germline ends came to 13 bases. This CDR3 spans 13 amino acids.